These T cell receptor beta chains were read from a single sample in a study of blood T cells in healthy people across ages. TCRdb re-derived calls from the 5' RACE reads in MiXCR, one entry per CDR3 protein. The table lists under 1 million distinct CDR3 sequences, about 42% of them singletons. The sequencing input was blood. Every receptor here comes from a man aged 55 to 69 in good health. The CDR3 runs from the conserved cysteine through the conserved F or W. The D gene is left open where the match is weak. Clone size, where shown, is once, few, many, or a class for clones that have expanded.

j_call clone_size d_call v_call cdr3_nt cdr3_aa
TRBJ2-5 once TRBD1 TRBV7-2 TGTGCCAGCAGCAAACAGGGGGCGGCGGAGACCCAGTACTTC CASSKQGAAETQYF
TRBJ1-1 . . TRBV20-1 TGCAGTGCTAGATCAGGCACAGTCGACACTGAAGCTTTCTTT CSARSGTVDTEAFF
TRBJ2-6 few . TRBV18 TGTGCCAGCTCACCAACGATTTCCGGGTCTGGGGCCAACGTCCTGACTTTC CASSPTISGSGANVLTF
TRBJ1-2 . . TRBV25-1 TGTGCCAGCAGTGGGTCCGGGACGGTGGAGGGATATGACTATGGCTACACCTTC CASSGSGTVEGYDYGYTF
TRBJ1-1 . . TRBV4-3 TGCGCTAGCAGCCAAGATGGAACAGGGAGGTTGAACACTGAAGCTTTCTTT CASSQDGTGRLNTEAFF
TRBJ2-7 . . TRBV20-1 TGCAGTGCTAGGTCCCGACGGGAACCCCACTACGAGCAGTACTTC CSARSRREPHYEQYF
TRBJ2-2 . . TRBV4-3 TGCGCCAGCAGCCACCGGACAACCGGGGAGCTGTTTTTT CASSHRTTGELFF
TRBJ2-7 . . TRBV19 TGTGCCAGTAGTATTGCTGACGAGCAGTACTTC CASSIADEQYF
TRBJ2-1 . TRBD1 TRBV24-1 TGTGCCACCAGTGATTTTGGGGGACAGGTCACAGGGCAGTTCTTC CATSDFGGQVTGQFF
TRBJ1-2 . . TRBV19 TGTGCCAGTAGTAGGGGTGATCGGGAGGGTGGCTACACCTTC CASSRGDREGGYTF
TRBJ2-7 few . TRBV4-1 TGCGCCAGCAGCCAAGGAAGGACAGAAGAGCAGTACTTC CASSQGRTEEQYF
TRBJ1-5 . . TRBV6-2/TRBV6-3 TGTGCCAGCAGTTATTTGGGGCGGGGGAATCAGCCCCAGCATTTT CASSYLGRGNQPQHF
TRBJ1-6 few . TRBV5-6 TGTGCCAGCAGCTTGAGGCGGGGGAACGGGTCACCCCTCCACTTT CASSLRRGNGSPLHF
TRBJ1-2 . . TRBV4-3 TGCGCCAGCAGCCAAGATCCGGGGGGCTATCGGGGCTACACCTTC CASSQDPGGYRGYTF
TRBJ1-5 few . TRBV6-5 TGTGCCAGCAGCCGCGATAACAGGGCCGGCAATCAGCCCCAGCATTTT CASSRDNRAGNQPQHF
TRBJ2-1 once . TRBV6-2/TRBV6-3 TGTGCCAGCAGTTACAGGGGCTCCTGCAATGAGCAGTTCTTC CASSYRGSCNEQFF
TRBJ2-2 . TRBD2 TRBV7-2 TGTGCCAGCAGCTTCCGTCCACTAGCGGAGAACACCGGGGAGCTGTTTTTT CASSFRPLAENTGELFF
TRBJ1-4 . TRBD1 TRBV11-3 TGTGCCAGCAGCACAGGGACAGGGACCATTAATGAAAAACTGTTTTTT CASSTGTGTINEKLFF
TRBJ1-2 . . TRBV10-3 TGTGCCATCAGTGAGTCGGGACACCAACCCCTCTATGGCTACACCTTC CAISESGHQPLYGYTF
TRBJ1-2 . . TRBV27 TGTGCCAGCGCAGTAGGGTCGATTAACTATGGCTACACCTTC CASAVGSINYGYTF
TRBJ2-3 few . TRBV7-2 TGTGCCAGCAGCTTAGTTCCAGATACGCAGTATTTT CASSLVPDTQYF
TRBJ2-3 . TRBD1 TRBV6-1 TGTGCCACGACAGGGTCCGCTTGGGCAGATACGCAGTATTTT CATTGSAWADTQYF
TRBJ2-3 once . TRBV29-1 TGCAGCGTTGAAGGACAGAGCACAGAGACGCAGTATTTT CSVEGQSTETQYF
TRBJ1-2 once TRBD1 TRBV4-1 TGCGCCAGCAGCGGGACAGTCGGATCCTATGGCTACACCTTC CASSGTVGSYGYTF
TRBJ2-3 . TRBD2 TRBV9 TGTGCCAGCAGCCTCGGGACTAGCGTTGCAGATACGCAGTATTTT CASSLGTSVADTQYF
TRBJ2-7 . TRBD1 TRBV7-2 TGTGCCGGCAGCTTAGTACAGGGGATCTACGAGCAGTACTTC CAGSLVQGIYEQYF
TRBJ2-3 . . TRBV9 TGTGCCAGCAGCGACTCGGGGGTGCACACAGATACGCAGTATTTT CASSDSGVHTDTQYF